The 5 T cell receptor beta chains below all came from one sample that was sequenced in a study of CD8 T cells in ankylosing spondylitis. TCRdb redid the calling of the 5' RACE reads with MiXCR, one entry per CDR3 protein. Altogether fewer than 400,000 distinct CDR3 sequences are present, 14% to 15% being singletons, with the ten largest covering approximately 1%. Sequencing was carried out using blood, either unsorted or a sorted T cell fraction (not recorded which). These receptors originate from a male donor with ankylosing spondylitis or in good health (not recorded which).

Ten or more counts support this clonotype. The chain links TRBV4-1 to TRBJ1-6, with D uncertain. Looked up from germline, CDR1 is MGHRA and CDR2 is YSYEKL. The CDR3 has 12 amino acids. Trimming took off 0 bases at V and 12 bases at J, with 6 bases between the two ends. CDR3 nucleotides: TGCGCCAGCAGCCAAGATCCTGGACCCCTCCACTTT. Residues: CASSQDPGPLHF.

V and J are TRBV7-2 and TRBJ2-7; D call uncertain. V gave up 0 bases and J gave up 3 bases, with 9 bases separating them. The CDR3 totals 14 residues. Germline V gene data show CDR1 as SGHTA and CDR2 as FQGNSA. In nucleotides, the CDR3 is TGTGCCAGCAGCTTAGCGCAGGCAAGCTACGAGCAGTACTTC. Its protein is CASSLAQASYEQYF.

This clonotype was recorded at least ten times. The rearrangement joins TRBV15 to TRBJ2-7, with D possibly TRBD1 on 5 matching bases. V was cut by 4 bases and J by 2 bases, with 15 bases left in between. The CDR3 runs to 15 residues. Germline values: CDR1 LNHNV, CDR2 YYDKDF (reference sequence). The CDR3 spells CATSIPSQGAYEQYF. DNA of the CDR3: TGTGCCACCAGCATTCCGTCCCAGGGTGCCTACGAGCAGTACTTC.

This clonotype was observed a handful of times. V and J are TRBV5-1 and TRBJ2-1, with D tentatively TRBD2 (6 bases). Germline CDR1 reads SGHRS; CDR2 reads YFSETQ. The CDR3 runs to 15 residues. V was pared by 2 bases and J by 6 bases, with 15 bases between. For the CDR3, the DNA is TGCGCCAGCAGCTTAACCGGCACTAGCCGCAATGAGCAGTTCTTC. Protein product: CASSLTGTSRNEQFF.

This clonotype was detected only a few times. V is TRBV5-1 and J is TRBJ2-2; D assignment may be TRBD1 or TRBD2 (5 bases each). V lost 2 bases, J lost 8 bases, and 19 bases lay in between. Germline CDR1 and CDR2: SGHRS and YFSETQ. The CDR3 has 16 amino acids. The CDR3 coding sequence is TGCGCCAGCAGCTTAACCGGGACGCAACTTAGAGGGGAGCTGTTTTTT. Translation: CASSLTGTQLRGELFF.